The rows below give T cell receptor beta chains drawn from one sample of a study of T cells in Graves' hyperthyroidism and ophthalmopathy. TCRdb reprocessed the multiplex PCR reads with MiXCR, giving one entry per CDR3 protein. The sample lists approximately 590,000 distinct CDR3 sequences; more than 15% were seen once. Sequencing input: blood. The receptor set was obtained from a woman aged 25 to 45 with Graves' hyperthyroidism. CDR3s include the opening cysteine and the closing phenylalanine or tryptophan. D genes are given only for firm matches. Clone size appears in some rows only: once, few, many, or a class for an expanded clone.

D: .; J: TRBJ1-3; V: TRBV5-1; size: many; DNA: TGCGCCAGCAGCCAATCACTCCGATCTGGAAACACCATATATTTT; CDR3: CASSQSLRSGNTIYF
D: TRBD2; J: TRBJ2-1; V: TRBV20-1; size: .; DNA: TGCAGTGCAGAAGGACTAGCGACTTCCTACAATGAGCAGTTCTTC; CDR3: CSAEGLATSYNEQFF
D: TRBD1; J: TRBJ1-3; V: TRBV7-2; size: few; DNA: TGTGCCAGCAGCTTACCGCGGACAGGGAGCTCTGGAAACACCATATATTTT; CDR3: CASSLPRTGSSGNTIYF
D: TRBD1; J: TRBJ1-4; V: TRBV6-1; size: .; DNA: TGTGCCAGCAGTCCTGACAGGGAAGGGGGACGAATGAAGGAACTGTTTTTT; CDR3: CASSPDREGGRMKELFF
D: .; J: TRBJ1-1; V: TRBV28; size: many; DNA: TGTGCCATCGCGCTGTGGGGGGCCCGAAGTTTCTTT; CDR3: CAIALWGARSFF
D: .; J: TRBJ2-7; V: TRBV5-1; size: .; DNA: TGCGCCAGCAGCTTGGATGTCAGGGCCTACGAGCAGTACTTC; CDR3: CASSLDVRAYEQYF
D: .; J: TRBJ1-2; V: TRBV29-1; size: many; DNA: TGCAGCGTTGAAGACGGGGCAGGGGAGAACTATGGCTACACCTTC; CDR3: CSVEDGAGENYGYTF
D: .; J: TRBJ1-5; V: TRBV27; size: many; DNA: TGTGCCAGCAGTTTACTTGGGGGTCAGCCCCAGCATTTT; CDR3: CASSLLGGQPQHF
D: .; J: TRBJ2-7; V: TRBV6-5; size: .; DNA: TGTGCCAGCAGTTACCACACAAGGACTTCTACCTACGAGCAGTACTTC; CDR3: CASSYHTRTSTYEQYF
D: TRBD1; J: TRBJ2-7; V: TRBV7-3; size: .; DNA: TGTGCCAGCAGGAACACCGGGACAGGGAGGGACGAGCAGTACTTC; CDR3: CASRNTGTGRDEQYF
D: .; J: TRBJ1-1; V: TRBV2; size: .; DNA: TGTGCCACTAAGAGCGGGGCCAGCACTGAAGCTTTCTTT; CDR3: CATKSGASTEAFF
D: .; J: TRBJ2-7; V: TRBV4-1; size: .; DNA: TGCGCCAGCAGCCAGCCTTCAGATCGGGCGAGGGGAGGAGAGCAGTACTTC; CDR3: CASSQPSDRARGGEQYF
D: .; J: TRBJ1-2; V: TRBV2; size: many; DNA: TGTGCCAGCAGCGCGGCGGTCGGCTACACCTTC; CDR3: CASSAAVGYTF